This record covers a single T cell receptor beta chain. As yet, its antigen is unknown. This record belongs to a study of tumor and adjacent non-tumor tissue in lung cancer. On the study more broadly: Histology: 12 adenocarcinoma, a couple of squamous cell carcinoma, 1 small cell lung cancer. Study outcomes and limitations: Significantly higher TCR diversity was found in tumor than normal lung. Higher tumor TCR diversity was associated with shorter survival. In normal lung, the top 100 clones were significantly more dominant than in tumor.

Three rounds of nested PCR, following a modified ARM-PCR protocol, produced the TCRbeta library. TCRdb analysed the multiplex PCR reads with MiXCR anew, one entry per CDR3 protein. This table has 80,000 or so distinct CDR3 sequences, approximately 80% appearing once. Germline CDR1 MNHNY, CDR2 SVGAGI (reference sequence). The V segment lost 4 bases and the J segment 5 bases; nucleotides outside the gene matches: 8. The CDR3 spans 14 residues. This sample's RNA came from whole unsorted tissue. More than 3 cm separated this lung sample from the edge of the tumor. What was sequenced was distant non-tumor lung tissue. V and J are TRBV6-6 and TRBJ2-7; the match to TRBD1 covers 7 bases. The clonotype was recovered from a man in his 60s with non-small cell lung cancer. The CDR3 loop reads CASSCLAGGNEQYF. The CDR3 DNA reads as TGTGCCAGCAGTTGCCTGGCAGGGGGTAACGAGCAGTACTTC.